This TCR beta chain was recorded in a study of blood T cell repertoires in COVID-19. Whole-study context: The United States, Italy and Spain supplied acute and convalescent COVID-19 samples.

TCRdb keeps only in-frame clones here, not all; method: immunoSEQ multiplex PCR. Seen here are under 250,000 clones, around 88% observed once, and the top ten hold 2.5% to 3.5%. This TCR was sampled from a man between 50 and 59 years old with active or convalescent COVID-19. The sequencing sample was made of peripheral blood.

The CDR3 region is CASSLTGSNQPQHF. CDR3 in DNA: TGTGCCAGCAGCTTAACAGGGAGCAATCAGCCCCAGCATTTT. This chain links TRBV7-6 with TRBJ1-5; D might be TRBD1 (6 bases). This CDR3 region has 14 residues. Trimming took 2 bases from V and 1 from J, leaving 6 bases between them. CDR1 is SGHVS, CDR2 FNYEAQ, per germline.